This T cell receptor (beta chain) is from a study of T cell responses to AZD1222 COVID-19 vaccine. This table comes from immunoSEQ multiplex PCR, and its TCRdb copy is limited to in-frame clones, with some not included. This table holds some 86,000 clones, 75% to 85% found once. Study-wide results and caveats: Rises in breadth and depth of Spike-specific TCRs came after two AZD1222 doses. Spike as a whole was targeted by vaccine-associated CD4 TCRs, dominant at 160-218 and 743-854.

Remarks on this clone: What it binds is unknown.

Deletions cut 3 bases from V and 0 bases from J, with 5 bases between. This CDR3 has 14 amino acids. In germline, CDR1 is SNHLY, CDR2 FYNNEI. The sequenced sample was peripheral blood, obtained on day 0 of AZD1222 vaccination. The source of this sequence is an adult in good health. This chain uses TRBV2 with TRBJ1-4; no clear D. The DNA of the CDR3 is TGTGCCAGCAGTGAGCAGGCAACTAATGAAAAACTGTTTTTT. It encodes CASSEQATNEKLFF.